This passage covers 16 T cell receptor beta chains from one sample sequenced in a study of PD-L1 blockade in urothelial cancer (dated by TCRdb to between 2016 and 2019). The time point label of this sample denotes: peripheral blood 6 weeks after treatment start. The library was generated by the immunoSEQ multiplex PCR assay. This is the immuneACCESS table as TCRdb keeps it, with only in-frame sequences that have V and J called. A part of the clones is gone; compared with another copy, unresolved V genes explain less than half, and the rest is unexplained. Across this sample there are tens of thousands of clones, with about four fifths seen only once. The top ten clonotypes cover 8.8% of the sample. The specimen was PBMCs, collected around atezolizumab (anti-PD-L1) treatment. These TCRs come from a man in his 70s with urothelial cancer.

V usage is TRBV11-3 and J usage is TRBJ2-1; D perhaps matches TRBD2 (6 bases). In germline, CDR1 is SGHNT, CDR2 YENEEA. This CDR3 comprises 15 residues. V was pared by 5 bases and J by 6 bases, with 17 bases between. CDR3 bases: TGTGCCAGCAGCGTCGAGGGCGGGGTGTCCAATGAGCAGTTCTTC. This translates into CASSVEGGVSNEQFF.

The V call is TRBV19, the J call TRBJ1-5; TRBD1 aligns across 7 bases. This CDR3 has 16 residues. V was clipped by 6 bases and J by 3 bases; unmatched bases: 11. The germline V gene has CDR1 LNHDA and CDR2 SQIVND (reference sequence). The chain's CDR3 is CASSPGTALTNQPQHF. DNA of the CDR3: TGTGCCAGTAGCCCCGGGACAGCGCTTACCAATCAGCCCCAGCATTTT.

This clone showed up just a few times. The CDR3 reads CASSSGTDTQYF. CDR3 DNA: TGTGCCAGCAGTTCAGGGACAGATACGCAGTATTTT. V is TRBV2 and J is TRBJ2-3, with D possibly TRBD1 on 5 matching bases. CDR1 is SNHLY and CDR2 is FYNNEI in the germline V gene. V dropped 5 bases and J dropped 3 bases, with 6 bases sitting between them. The CDR3 has 12 amino acids.

This clone was seen only once. J is TRBJ2-7 and V is TRBV19, with 13 bases matching TRBD2. CDR1 and CDR2 (germline): LNHDA, SQIVND (reference sequence). The CDR3 runs to 15 residues. V was pared by 4 bases and J by 6 bases, with 6 bases of the junction left unmatched. CDR3 protein: CASSTRLAGGVEQYF. The CDR3 bases are TGTGCCAGTAGTACTAGACTAGCGGGAGGAGTCGAGCAGTACTTC.

This clone came up a few times. J is TRBJ2-5 and V is TRBV10-3; TRBD1 might be the D (6 bases). In germline, CDR1 is ENHRY, CDR2 SYGVKD. V dropped 4 bases and J dropped 1 base, with 10 bases sitting between them. There are 14 residues in the CDR3. The CDR3 region is CAISVRGGQETQYF. In DNA form, the CDR3 reads TGTGCCATCAGTGTCAGAGGGGGCCAAGAGACCCAGTACTTC.

This chain connects TRBV6-5 to TRBJ2-7; maybe TRBD1 (6 bases). The CDR3 sequence is 14 residues long. Germline CDR1 and CDR2: MNHEY and SVGAGI. V shed 6 bases and J shed 0 bases, with 12 bases lying between them. CDR3 DNA: TGTGCCAGCAGGAATGACAGGAGCTCCTACGAGCAGTACTTC. Encoded protein: CASRNDRSSYEQYF.

The chain combines TRBV2 with TRBJ2-5, with D possibly matching TRBD1 (6 bases). Germline loops: CDR1 SNHLY, CDR2 FYNNEI. Trimming stripped 5 bases from V and 2 bases from J, with 12 bases between. This CDR3 has 14 amino acids. The CDR3, as DNA: TGTGCCAGCAGTACCGGGACACTTCAAGAGACCCAGTACTTC. Translation: CASSTGTLQETQYF.

The chain links TRBV5-1 to TRBJ2-1, with 11 bases identical to TRBD1. The CDR3 contains 14 residues. After removal of 6 bases from V and 8 bases from J, the junction contained 7 bases not matched to a gene. Germline CDR1 SGHRS, CDR2 YFSETQ. The CDR3 nucleotides read TGCGCCAGCACCTGGGACAGGGGGAAGGATGAGCAGTTCTTC. Protein product: CASTWDRGKDEQFF.

The rearrangement uses TRBV5-3 and TRBJ2-7; D gene unclear. TRBV5-3 is identified as an open reading frame with a role that is uncertain. V lost 4 bases to trimming and J lost 3 bases, with 8 bases between them. CDR3 length: 12 amino acids. The CDR3 DNA is TGTGCCAGAAGCACCGGTTGCTACGAGCAGTACTTC. Translated, it gives CARSTGCYEQYF.

The chain has TRBV30 and TRBJ1-1, with D possibly matching TRBD1 (5 bases). The CDR3 loop spans 14 amino acids. V dropped 3 bases and J dropped 1 base, with 12 bases sitting between them. The germline CDR1 and CDR2 sequences are GTSNPN and SVGIG (reference sequence). This chain's CDR3 is CAWRLWGGNTEAFF. The CDR3 DNA reads as TGTGCCTGGAGACTCTGGGGCGGGAACACTGAAGCTTTCTTT. The variable domain in full, completed from reference TRBV30 and TRBJ1-1, reads SQTIHQWPATLVQPVGSPLSLECTVEGTSNPNLYWYRQAAGRGLQLLFYSVGIGQISSEVPQNLSASRPQDRQFILSSKKLLLSDSGFYLCAWRLWGGNTEAFFGQGTRLTVV.

Only one count was recorded for this clone. The chain uses TRBV30 and TRBJ2-1; no definite D call. V lost 1 base and J lost 9, with 10 bases in between. Germline V gene data show CDR1 as GTSNPN and CDR2 as SVGIG (reference sequence). The CDR3 is 12 amino acids. CDR3 in amino acids: CAWSEAAGEQFF. CDR3 coding DNA: TGTGCCTGGAGTGAGGCTGCAGGTGAGCAGTTCTTC.

The chain has TRBV7-2 and TRBJ2-4; no firm D call. Deletions cut 5 bases from V and 8 bases from J, with 13 bases between. Per germline, CDR1 SGHTA and CDR2 FQGNSA. This CDR3 contains 13 residues. The DNA for the CDR3 is TGTGCCAGCAGCACGACCATCCGGGACATTCAGTACTTC. Translated, it gives CASSTTIRDIQYF.

The chain combines TRBV28 with TRBJ2-1, with TRBD2 matching 7 bases. The J segment lost 3 bases and the V segment lost 4 bases, leaving 9 bases of the junction unmatched. Looked up from germline, CDR1 is MDHEN and CDR2 is SYDVKM. This CDR3 spans 16 amino acids. In DNA form, the CDR3 reads TGTGCCAGCAGTTCTCCGTCTAGCGGACTCTACAATGAGCAGTTCTTC. Translated, it gives CASSSPSSGLYNEQFF.

V is TRBV7-8 and J is TRBJ1-5; D is ambiguous. CDR1 and CDR2 from the germline V gene are SGHVS and FQNEAQ. The CDR3 is 15 amino acids. V lost 1 base and J 2 bases, leaving 9 bases between the germline ends. The CDR3 DNA reads TGTGCCAGCAGCTTAGACGCGCAGGGCAATCAGCCCCAGCATTTT. Protein: CASSLDAQGNQPQHF.

This rearrangement joins TRBV2 to TRBJ2-5, with D maybe TRBD1 (5 bases). The ends were cut back, 5 bases at V and 2 bases at J, with 18 bases in the middle. The CDR3 has 16 residues. Germline V gives CDR1 SNHLY, CDR2 FYNNEI. CDR3 amino acids: CASSSPEGVWQETQYF. The CDR3 region has the DNA TGTGCCAGCAGTTCGCCAGAAGGGGTTTGGCAAGAGACCCAGTACTTC.

This chain uses TRBV6-4 with TRBJ2-3, with TRBD2 matching over 7 bases. V lost 6 bases to trimming and J lost 2 bases; unmatched junction nucleotides: 20. CDR1 is MRHNA, CDR2 SNTAGT, per germline. This CDR3 is built from 19 residues. The CDR3 DNA reads as TGTGCCAGCAGGCCCGAGGGAGGGAGTAGGCCCTCACACACAGATACGCAGTATTTT. Translation gives CASRPEGGSRPSHTDTQYF.